This T cell receptor (beta chain) was sequenced in a study of T cell responses to AZD1222 COVID-19 vaccine. Regarding the study as a whole: White British donors predominated, females outnumbered males, and clonal diversity was possibly underestimated. With dominance at 160-218 and 743-854, vaccine-associated CD4 TCRs spanned spike. Spike-specific TCR repertoires showed rising breadth and depth after two AZD1222 doses. Repertoire samples came only from after the peak T cell response.

About this clone: Its matching antigen is unknown.

The protocol was immunoSEQ multiplex PCR, while the TCRdb copy is restricted to in-frame clones and leaves out a portion. The sample contains 140,000 to 150,000 clones, approximately 78% of which appear only once. After removal of 7 bases from V and 6 bases from J, the junction contained 4 bases not matched to a gene. CDR3 length: 13 residues. CDR1 KGHDR and CDR2 SFDVKD come from the germline V gene. The rearrangement uses TRBV24-1 and TRBJ1-5; TRBD1 matches at 8 bases. The sequence was collected from an adult in good health. The sequencing used peripheral blood, collected on day 0 of MenACWY control vaccination. CDR3: CATSRGLGQPQHF. CDR3 DNA sequence: TGTGCCACCAGCAGGGGGCTGGGTCAGCCCCAGCATTTT.